The present T cell receptor (beta chain) was sequenced within a study of blood T cell repertoires in COVID-19. Overall study: Donors in the United States, Italy and Spain gave samples during acute or convalescent COVID-19. In each case, the material was cDNA or gDNA derived from T cells, B-cell-depleted T cells, or PBMCs.

Germline CDR1 SGHNT, CDR2 YYREEE (reference sequence). The V gene lost 4 bases and the J gene lost 6 bases, with 14 bases spanning the gap. The CDR3 loop spans 15 amino acids. This clone has at least ten counts. Under the authors' procedure: Amplification of reference gene primers provided the estimated nucleated cell counts. Data came from immunoSEQ multiplex PCR; TCRdb stores just in-frame clones and leaves some out. That table supplies the V and J calls and clone size; D and trimming were determined from the DNA. Here the sample spans hundreds of thousands of clones, roughly 91% being singletons. Sequencing was carried out using peripheral blood. The TCR comes from a woman between 50 and 59 years old with COVID-19, enrolled during active disease. V and J are TRBV5-4 and TRBJ1-6; D is possibly TRBD1 (6 bases). CDR3 region: CASSPLTGRNSPLHF. The CDR3 bases are TGTGCCAGCAGCCCCCTAACAGGGCGTAATTCACCCCTCCACTTT.